Listed here are 11 T cell receptor beta chains from one sample, sequenced in a study of neurological immune-mediated disorders. MiXCR was run by TCRdb on the 5' RACE reads, yielding one entry per CDR3 protein. Seen here are about 38,000 distinct CDR3 sequences, just under 7.5% observed once, and the top ten hold around 5%. The specimen was CD4+ T cells from blood. Receptors were obtained from a man between 50 and 59 years old in good health.

This clonotype came up many times. The chain joins TRBV29-1 to TRBJ1-3; no clear D gene. The CDR3 is 13 amino acids. V gave up 4 bases and J gave up 0 bases, with 7 bases separating them. Per the germline V gene, CDR1 is SQVTM and CDR2 is ANQGSEA. The CDR3 DNA follows: TGCAGCGTTGGCCTGAGCTCTGGAAACACCATATATTTT. Translating it yields CSVGLSSGNTIYF.

This clonotype was seen repeatedly, ten times or more. The V call is TRBV6-1, the J call TRBJ2-3, with 8 nucleotides matching TRBD2. The CDR3 is 17 amino acids. The V gene end was trimmed by 4 bases and the J gene end by 0 bases; junction bases not matched to a gene: 9. The germline V gene has CDR1 MNHNS and CDR2 SASEGT. The CDR3 spells CASSARVSGTSTDTQYF. The CDR3 bases are TGTGCCAGCAGTGCCCGAGTTAGCGGGACTAGCACAGATACGCAGTATTTT.

In this sample, this clonotype is medium-sized. CDR3 protein: CASSFREAGELFF. Written as DNA, the CDR3 is TGTGCCAGCAGCTTCCGGGAGGCCGGGGAGCTGTTTTTT. The rearrangement links TRBV7-2 to TRBJ2-2; 7 bases are shared with TRBD2. V dropped 3 bases and J dropped 6; count of bases not matched to a gene: 1. This CDR3 spans 13 amino acids. CDR1 is SGHTA, CDR2 FQGNSA, per germline.

This clonotype was counted many times. The J gene is TRBJ2-1, the V gene TRBV7-3, with TRBD2 matching 7 bases. CDR1 is SGHTA and CDR2 is FQGTGA in the germline V gene. The CDR3 has 16 amino acids. V was pared by 4 bases and J by 0 bases, with 6 bases of the junction left unmatched. The CDR3 sequence: CASSSEGGSSYNEQFF. CDR3 sequence (DNA): TGTGCCAGCAGCTCCGAGGGAGGGAGCTCCTACAATGAGCAGTTCTTC.

The chain's CDR3 is CASSLTGSTDTQYF. CDR3 coding DNA: TGTGCCAGCAGCCTGACAGGTAGCACAGATACGCAGTATTTT. The chain couples TRBV5-6 to TRBJ2-3; D possibly corresponds to TRBD1 (6 bases). The CDR3 sequence is 14 residues long. The V end lost 4 bases, the J end lost 0 bases, and 9 bases lay between the germline ends. Looked up from germline, CDR1 is SGHDT and CDR2 is YYEEEE.

This clonotype was detected ten times or more. This chain connects TRBV10-3 to TRBJ1-1; 8 bases map to TRBD1. V gave up 4 bases and J gave up 11 bases; unmatched junction bases: 12. The germline V gene encodes CDR1 ENHRY and CDR2 SYGVKD. The CDR3 consists of 14 residues. CDR3 coding DNA: TGTGCCATCAGTGTCTCCTTGGACAGGGACGGGGCTTTCTTT. Translating it yields CAISVSLDRDGAFF.

In its sample, this clonotype was seen many times. This chain connects TRBV20-1 to TRBJ1-5; 7 bases line up with TRBD1. Trimming at V came to 6 bases and at J to 6 bases, leaving 14 bases not matched to a gene. The CDR3 extends over 15 amino acids. CDR1 and CDR2 (germline): DFQATT, SNEGSKA (reference sequence). The CDR3 sequence is CSAPIPGQLFQPQHF. CDR3 sequence (DNA): TGCAGTGCGCCTATCCCGGGACAGCTTTTTCAGCCCCAGCATTTT.

Ten or more counts support this clonotype. The chain uses TRBV5-1 and TRBJ2-1; 8 positions match TRBD2. From germline, CDR1 is SGHRS and CDR2 YFSETQ. V lost 7 bases to trimming and J lost 5 bases; unmatched junction nucleotides: 14. The CDR3 loop spans 16 amino acids. CDR3 coding DNA: TGCGCCAGCCGAGCCAGCGGGAGCGGTCCTAACAATGAGCAGTTCTTC. Its translation: CASRASGSGPNNEQFF.

This clonotype was counted ten times or more. V usage is TRBV14 and J usage is TRBJ1-1; 8 bases agree with TRBD1. CDR3 length: 14 amino acids. Per the germline V gene, CDR1 is SGHDN and CDR2 is FVKESK. V was pared by 6 bases and J by 4 bases, with 7 bases of the junction left unmatched. For the CDR3, the DNA is TGTGCCAGCAGGACGACAGGGGAGGGCACTGAAGCTTTCTTT. Residues: CASRTTGEGTEAFF. Full variable domain (outside the CDR3, taken from reference TRBV14 and TRBJ1-1): EAGVTQFPSHSVIEKGQTVTLRCDPISGHDNLYWYRRVMGKEIKFLLHFVKESKQDESGMPNNRFLAERTGGTYSTLKVQPAELEDSGVYFCASRTTGEGTEAFFGQGTRLTVV.

At least ten counts were recorded for this clonotype. The chain is built from TRBV7-8 and TRBJ2-1; 9 bases line up with TRBD2. The germline V gene has CDR1 SGHVS and CDR2 FQNEAQ. V lost 5 bases, J lost 8 bases, and 13 bases stayed unmatched. The CDR3 consists of 16 residues. The CDR3 here is CASSPWREGFGDEQFF. The CDR3 coding sequence is TGTGCCAGCAGCCCCTGGCGGGAGGGTTTTGGAGATGAGCAGTTCTTC.

This clonotype was counted many times. The chain carries TRBV29-1 and TRBJ2-1; no clear D gene. The V gene lost 3 bases and the J gene lost 2 bases, with 17 bases spanning the gap. Germline loops: CDR1 SQVTM, CDR2 ANQGSEA. There are 16 residues in the CDR3. CDR3 in DNA: TGCAGCGTTGAGACCCCAAAAGCCTCCACCTACAATGAGCAGTTCTTC. It is translated as CSVETPKASTYNEQFF.